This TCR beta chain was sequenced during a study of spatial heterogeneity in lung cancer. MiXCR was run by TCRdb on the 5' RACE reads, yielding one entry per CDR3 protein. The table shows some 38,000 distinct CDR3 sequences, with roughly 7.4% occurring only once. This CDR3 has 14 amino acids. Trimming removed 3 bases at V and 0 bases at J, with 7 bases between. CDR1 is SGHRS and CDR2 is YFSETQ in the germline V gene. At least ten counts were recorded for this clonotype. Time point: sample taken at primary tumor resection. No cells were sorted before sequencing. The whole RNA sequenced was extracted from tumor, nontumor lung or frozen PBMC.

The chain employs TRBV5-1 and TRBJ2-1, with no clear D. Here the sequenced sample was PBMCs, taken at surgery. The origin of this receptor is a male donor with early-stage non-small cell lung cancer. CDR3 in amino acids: CASSWASSYNEQFF. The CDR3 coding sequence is TGCGCCAGCAGCTGGGCTAGCTCCTACAATGAGCAGTTCTTC.